The 18 T cell receptor beta chains listed next were all sequenced from one sample in a study of OX40 agonist ivuxolimab in advanced cancers. Profiling relied on immunoSEQ multiplex PCR, and the TCRdb table lists in-frame clones only, not all of them. The table has approximately 20,000 clones, 83% seen once; the top ten hold roughly 55%. The material was CD4+ or CD8+ T cells sorted from blood, obtained in a trial of the OX40 agonist ivuxolimab. All receptors derive from an adult with an advanced solid tumor such as melanoma, head and neck, liver or kidney cancer.

The V gene is TRBV23-1, the J gene TRBJ2-7; D may correspond to TRBD1 or TRBD2 (5 bases each). TRBV23-1 is placed among ORFs of uncertain function. This CDR3 contains 14 residues. V lost 6 bases and J lost 6, with 18 bases in between. The DNA for the CDR3 is TGCGCCAGCAGCCCAATCGGACCCGGGGCCGAGCAGTACTTC. It translates to CASSPIGPGAEQYF.

The chain links TRBV7-3 to TRBJ2-7, with 7 bases aligning to TRBD2. This CDR3 region has 14 residues. Germline V gene data show CDR1 as SGHTA and CDR2 as FQGTGA. Trimming cost V 7 bases and J 6 bases; bases outside gene matches: 12. CDR3 DNA sequence: TGTGCCAGCATCAAGGGGCGGGGGAACGGCGAGCAGTACTTC. Translated: CASIKGRGNGEQYF.

The chain uses TRBV15 and TRBJ2-2, with D tentatively TRBD2 (6 bases). V was trimmed by 7 bases and J by 0 bases, leaving 21 bases between them. The CDR3 length is 18 residues. CDR1 and CDR2 (germline): LNHNV, YYDKDF (reference sequence). The CDR3 is CATTKRGTQPPNTGELFF. The DNA for the CDR3 is TGTGCCACCACGAAACGCGGGACCCAGCCTCCGAACACCGGGGAGCTGTTTTTT.

The gene calls are TRBV25-1 and TRBJ1-1; no clear D gene. The ends were cut back, 10 bases at V and 4 bases at J, with 13 bases in the middle. CDR1 and CDR2 (germline): MGHDK, SYGVNS. This CDR3 has 12 residues. The CDR3 nucleotides are TGTGCCACGGGAGGGATGAGCACTGAAGCTTTCTTT. Translation gives CATGGMSTEAFF.

This sequence joins TRBV9 and TRBJ1-5, with 10 positions matching TRBD1. This CDR3 has 15 residues. Losses at the gene ends were 3 bases for V and 6 bases for J; bases not matched to a gene: 6. Germline V gives CDR1 SGDLS, CDR2 YYNGEE. In DNA form, the CDR3 reads TGTGCCAGCAGCGCCGGACAGGGGGTTAGTCAGCCCCAGCATTTT. Protein sequence: CASSAGQGVSQPQHF.

As DNA, the CDR3 is TGTGCCAGCAGCTTTCCCTCTGTGGACACCATATATTTT. Translation gives CASSFPSVDTIYF. The rearrangement links TRBV7-9 to TRBJ1-3; no clear D. The germline V gene has CDR1 SEHNR and CDR2 FQNEAQ (reference sequence). CDR3 size: 13 residues. Trimming stripped 3 bases from V and 8 bases from J, with 11 bases between. Full variable domain (missing parts from reference TRBV7-9 and TRBJ1-3): DTGVSQNPRHKITKRGQNVTFRCDPISEHNRLYWYRQTLGQGPEFLTYFQNEAQLEKSRLLSDRFSAERPKGSFSTLEIQRTEQGDSAMYLCASSFPSVDTIYFGEGSWLTVV.

V and J are TRBV27 and TRBJ2-3, with D maybe TRBD1 (6 bases). V was cut by 4 bases and J by 6 bases, with 20 bases left in between. CDR1 is MNHEY and CDR2 is SMNVEV in the germline V gene (reference sequence). The CDR3 is made up of 16 amino acids. In DNA, the CDR3 is TGTGCCAGCAGTTCCGGACAGCTTATCACCTTGGATACGCAGTATTTT. This encodes CASSSGQLITLDTQYF.

This chain joins TRBV27 and TRBJ2-1; a weak D match, TRBD1 (6 bases). This CDR3 comprises 16 residues. From germline, CDR1 is MNHEY and CDR2 SMNVEV (reference sequence). Trimming removed 5 bases at V and 4 bases at J, with 18 bases between. The DNA of the CDR3 is TGTGCCAGCAGTCCGGGAACAGGGCAAGGATACAATGAGCAGTTCTTC. It translates to CASSPGTGQGYNEQFF.

The chain is built from TRBV29-1 and TRBJ1-2; no clear D gene. The germline V gene has CDR1 SQVTM and CDR2 ANQGSEA. CDR3 length equals 11 residues. V was shortened by 5 bases and J by 5 bases, with 9 bases between the two germline ends. In DNA form, the CDR3 reads TGCAGCGTTCGGACGGATTATGGCTACACCTTC. This encodes CSVRTDYGYTF.

The rearrangement uses TRBV5-6 and TRBJ2-6; TRBD2 matches at 10 bases. Trimming cost V 8 bases and J 0 bases; bases outside gene matches: 5. Per the germline V gene, CDR1 is SGHDT and CDR2 is YYEEEE. This CDR3 has 16 amino acids. For the CDR3, the DNA is TGTGCCAGTAAGTCTAGCGGGAGCTCTGGGGCCAACGTCCTGACTTTC. It translates to CASKSSGSSGANVLTF.

V gene TRBV7-3 combines with J gene TRBJ2-1, with TRBD1 as a possible D gene (5 bases). In germline, CDR1 is SGHTA, CDR2 FQGTGA. The length of the CDR3 is 19 residues. V was clipped by 1 base and J by 8 bases, with 27 bases between them. The CDR3 DNA sequence: TGTGCCAGCAGCTTAAAAAGTTACAGGAGAGCGTCCTGGTTCGATGAGCAGTTCTTC. Residues: CASSLKSYRRASWFDEQFF.

The chain links TRBV6-6 to TRBJ1-1, with D uncertain. From germline, CDR1 is MNHNY and CDR2 SVGAGI (reference sequence). The CDR3 runs to 14 residues. Trimming pared 2 bases from V and 1 base from J, leaving 8 bases between. The CDR3: CASSYRAGNTEAFF. CDR3 sequence (DNA): TGTGCCAGCAGTTACAGAGCAGGGAACACTGAAGCTTTCTTT.

This sequence joins TRBV5-4 and TRBJ2-7; D is unclear. Trimming shortened V by 1 base and J by 0 bases, and 5 bases separated the two germline ends. This CDR3 has 13 amino acids. Germline V gene lookup returns CDR1 SGHNT and CDR2 YYREEE (reference sequence). The CDR3 DNA reads as TGTGCCAGCAGCTTGAGCACCTCCTACGAGCAGTACTTC. Its protein product is CASSLSTSYEQYF.

V and J are TRBV9 and TRBJ2-1, with 7 bases matching TRBD1. The germline V gene has CDR1 SGDLS and CDR2 YYNGEE. The V segment lost 1 base and the J segment 2 bases; nucleotides outside the gene matches: 12. The CDR3 is 18 amino acids. CDR3 coding DNA: TGTGCCAGCAGCGTACCCTCTGAGGGGGCAAGAACCTACAATGAGCAGTTCTTC. Translation gives CASSVPSEGARTYNEQFF. Looking up the rest from reference TRBV9 and TRBJ2-1 gives the full variable domain: DSGVTQTPKHLITATGQRVTLRCSPRSGDLSVYWYQQSLDQGLQFLIQYYNGEERAKGNILERFSAQQFPDLHSELNLSSLELGDSALYFCASSVPSEGARTYNEQFFGPGTRLTVL.

The rearrangement joins TRBV2 to TRBJ2-1; D might be TRBD1 or TRBD2, each matching 5 bases. Germline-derived CDR1 and CDR2 are SNHLY and FYNNEI. There are 12 residues in the CDR3. V gave up 7 bases and J gave up 12 bases, with 16 bases separating them. The CDR3 spells CASMGRRASQFF. As DNA, the CDR3 is TGTGCCAGCATGGGACGCAGGGCGTCGCAGTTCTTC.

The chain uses TRBV5-5 and TRBJ1-1; 7 nucleotides line up with TRBD1. V shed 1 base, J shed 2 bases, and the junction held 5 bases outside the gene matches. The CDR3 extends over 15 amino acids. From germline, CDR1 is SGHKS and CDR2 YYEKEE (reference sequence). The CDR3 sequence is CASSLMQGVNTEAFF. The CDR3 nucleotides are TGTGCCAGCAGCTTGATGCAGGGGGTTAACACTGAAGCTTTCTTT.

This chain uses TRBV7-3 with TRBJ2-3; D gene uncertain. The CDR3 is 15 residues long. V dropped 3 bases and J dropped 5 bases, with 15 bases sitting between them. The germline V gene has CDR1 SGHTA and CDR2 FQGTGA. The CDR3 DNA sequence: TGTGCCAGCAGCTTGGGCATAGTTGGCGAAGATACGCAGTATTTT. The encoded protein is CASSLGIVGEDTQYF.

The CDR3 here is CASRAQPGPTDTQYF. CDR3 DNA: TGTGCCAGCAGGGCACAGCCCGGGCCCACAGATACGCAGTATTTT. This rearrangement joins TRBV6-1 to TRBJ2-3; D is uncertain. Germline loops: CDR1 MNHNS, CDR2 SASEGT. The CDR3 runs 15 residues. V was cut by 6 bases and J by 2 bases, with 15 bases left in between.